These 5 T cell receptor beta chains originate from one sample sequenced in a study of T cell responses to AZD1222 COVID-19 vaccine. Generated by immunoSEQ multiplex PCR, the TCRdb table keeps only in-frame clones and is missing some. The table shows about 110,000 clones, with about nine tenths occurring only once. This specimen was peripheral blood, taken on day 0 of AZD1222 vaccination. The receptor set was obtained from an adult in good health.

CDR3 DNA sequence: TGTGCCAGCTCACCAGTACAGCTGAACACTGAAGCTTTCTTT. This encodes CASSPVQLNTEAFF. J is TRBJ1-1 and V is TRBV18; D gene unclear. CDR1 is KGHSH and CDR2 is LQKENI in the germline V gene. This CDR3 region has 14 residues. V was pared by 2 bases and J by 0 bases, with 7 bases between.

The DNA for the CDR3 is TGTGCCAGCCGGAGGGGCGGAAATAATGAAAAACTGTTTTTT. Translation: CASRRGGNNEKLFF. The V and J genes are TRBV2 and TRBJ1-4; possibly TRBD1 for D (5 bases). Trimming shortened V by 8 bases and J by 4 bases, and 14 bases separated the two germline ends. The CDR3 length is 14 residues. Germline V CDR1 and CDR2: SNHLY, FYNNEI.

The chain employs TRBV27 and TRBJ2-2, with 9 bases lining up with TRBD1. Germline CDR1 reads MNHEY; CDR2 reads SMNVEV (reference sequence). This CDR3 is built from 14 residues. V dropped 6 bases and J dropped 7; count of bases not matched to a gene: 6. CDR3 bases: TGTGCCAGCAGGGGGACAGGGTCGGGCGGGGAGCTGTTTTTT. Encoded protein: CASRGTGSGGELFF.

This chain uses TRBV2 with TRBJ2-7; the match to TRBD2 covers 10 bases. The germline CDR1 and CDR2 sequences are SNHLY and FYNNEI. The trim removed 8 bases at V and 0 bases at J, leaving 1 base unmatched. This CDR3 has 13 amino acids. The CDR3 loop reads CASRTSGSYEQYF. The CDR3 region has the DNA TGTGCCAGCCGGACTAGCGGCTCCTACGAGCAGTACTTC.

The J gene is TRBJ2-3, the V gene TRBV15, with a tentative D call TRBD2 (5 bases). V was trimmed by 9 bases and J by 2 bases, leaving 18 bases between them. The CDR3 loop spans 15 amino acids. Looked up from germline, CDR1 is LNHNV and CDR2 is YYDKDF (reference sequence). The CDR3 DNA reads TGTGCCACGGGAGCGGCTAGCCACCCCACAGATACGCAGTATTTT. It translates to CATGAASHPTDTQYF.